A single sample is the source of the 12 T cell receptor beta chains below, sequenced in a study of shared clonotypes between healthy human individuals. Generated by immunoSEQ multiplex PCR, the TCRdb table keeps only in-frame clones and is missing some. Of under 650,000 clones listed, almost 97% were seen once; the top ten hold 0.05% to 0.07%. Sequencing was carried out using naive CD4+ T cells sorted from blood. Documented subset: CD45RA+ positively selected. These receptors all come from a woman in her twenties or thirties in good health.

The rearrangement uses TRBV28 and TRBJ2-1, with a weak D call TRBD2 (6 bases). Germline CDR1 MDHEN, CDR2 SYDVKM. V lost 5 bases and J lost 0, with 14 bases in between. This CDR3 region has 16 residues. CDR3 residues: CASSRRGGSSYNEQFF. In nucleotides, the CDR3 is TGTGCCAGCAGTAGGAGGGGCGGCAGCTCCTACAATGAGCAGTTCTTC.

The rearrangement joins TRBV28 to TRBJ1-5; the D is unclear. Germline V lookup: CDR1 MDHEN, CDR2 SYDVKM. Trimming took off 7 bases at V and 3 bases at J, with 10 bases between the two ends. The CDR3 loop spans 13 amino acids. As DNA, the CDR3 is TGTGCCAGCATAGTAGGGATCAATCAGCCCCAGCATTTT. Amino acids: CASIVGINQPQHF.

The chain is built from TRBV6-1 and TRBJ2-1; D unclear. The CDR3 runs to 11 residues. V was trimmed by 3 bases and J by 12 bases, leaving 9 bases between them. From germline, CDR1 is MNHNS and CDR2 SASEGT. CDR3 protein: CASSENEGQFF. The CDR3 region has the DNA TGTGCCAGCAGTGAGAATGAAGGGCAGTTCTTC.

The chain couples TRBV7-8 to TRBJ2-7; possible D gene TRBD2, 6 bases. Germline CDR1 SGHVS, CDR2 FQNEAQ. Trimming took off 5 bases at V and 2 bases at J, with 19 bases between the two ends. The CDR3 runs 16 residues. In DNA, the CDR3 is TGTGCCAGCAGCCCTGGAGGGCTGGAGGATACCTACGAGCAGTACTTC. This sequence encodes CASSPGGLEDTYEQYF.

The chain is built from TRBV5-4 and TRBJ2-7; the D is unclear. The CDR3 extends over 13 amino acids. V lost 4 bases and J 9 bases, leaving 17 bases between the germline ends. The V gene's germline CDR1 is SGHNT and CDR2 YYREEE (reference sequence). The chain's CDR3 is CASSTRAPRGQYF. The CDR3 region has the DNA TGTGCCAGCAGCACCCGGGCCCCGCGCGGGCAGTACTTC.

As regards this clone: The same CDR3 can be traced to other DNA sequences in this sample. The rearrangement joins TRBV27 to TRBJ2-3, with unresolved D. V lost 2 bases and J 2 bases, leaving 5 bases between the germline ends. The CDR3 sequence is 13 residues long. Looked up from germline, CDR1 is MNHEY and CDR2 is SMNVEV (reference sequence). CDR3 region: CASSLKSTDTQYF. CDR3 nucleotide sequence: TGTGCCAGCAGTTTAAAGTCCACAGATACGCAGTATTTT.

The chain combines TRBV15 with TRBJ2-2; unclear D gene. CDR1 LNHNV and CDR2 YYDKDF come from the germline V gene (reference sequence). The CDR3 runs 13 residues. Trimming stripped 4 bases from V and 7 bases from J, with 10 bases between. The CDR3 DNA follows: TGTGCCACCAGCACAAGGACGGGCGGGGAGCTGTTTTTT. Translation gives CATSTRTGGELFF. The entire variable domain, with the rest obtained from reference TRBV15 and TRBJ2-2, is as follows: DAMVIQNPRYQVTQFGKPVTLSCSQTLNHNVMYWYQQKSSQAPKLLFHYYDKDFNNEADTPDNFQSRRPNTSFCFLDIRSPGLGDTAMYLCATSTRTGGELFFGEGSRLTVL.

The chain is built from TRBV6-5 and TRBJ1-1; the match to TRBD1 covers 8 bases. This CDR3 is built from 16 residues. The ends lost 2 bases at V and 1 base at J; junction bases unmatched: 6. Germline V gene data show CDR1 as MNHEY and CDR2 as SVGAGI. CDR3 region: CASSYEQGVRNTEAFF. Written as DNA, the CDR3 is TGTGCCAGCAGTTACGAACAGGGGGTGCGGAACACTGAAGCTTTCTTT.

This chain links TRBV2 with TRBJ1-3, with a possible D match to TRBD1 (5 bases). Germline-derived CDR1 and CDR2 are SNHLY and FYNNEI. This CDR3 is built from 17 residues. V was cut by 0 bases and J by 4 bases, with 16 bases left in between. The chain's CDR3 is CASSEALGEVSGNTIYF. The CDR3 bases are TGTGCCAGCAGTGAAGCGCTGGGGGAGGTTTCGGGAAACACCATATATTTT. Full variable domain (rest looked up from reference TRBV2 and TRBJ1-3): EPEVTQTPSHQVTQMGQEVILRCVPISNHLYFYWYRQILGQKVEFLVSFYNNEISEKSEIFDDQFSVERPDGSNFTLKIRSTKLEDSAMYFCASSEALGEVSGNTIYFGEGSWLTVV.

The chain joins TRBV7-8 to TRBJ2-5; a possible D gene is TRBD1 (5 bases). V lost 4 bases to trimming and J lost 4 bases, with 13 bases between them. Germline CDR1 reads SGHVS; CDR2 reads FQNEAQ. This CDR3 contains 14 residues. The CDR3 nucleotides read TGTGCCAGCAGCTCAGGGTTTGGGCCAGAGACCCAGTACTTC. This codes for CASSSGFGPETQYF.

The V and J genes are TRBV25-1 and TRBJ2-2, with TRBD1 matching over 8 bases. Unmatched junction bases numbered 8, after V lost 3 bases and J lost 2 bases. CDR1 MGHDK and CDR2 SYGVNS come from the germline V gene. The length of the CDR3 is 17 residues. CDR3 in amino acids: CASSDRDRTLNTGELFF. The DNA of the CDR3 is TGTGCCAGCAGTGATAGGGACAGGACACTTAACACCGGGGAGCTGTTTTTT.

CDR3 nucleotides: TGTGCCAGCAGCTTACGCTCGCCGGGGGCAGGGGGCTGGGATACGCAGTATTTT. Translating gives CASSLRSPGAGGWDTQYF. The J gene is TRBJ2-3, the V gene TRBV7-9, with TRBD1 matching 8 bases. J gave up 6 bases and V 2 bases, and 16 bases lay outside the gene matches. This CDR3 has 18 amino acids. Per the germline V gene, CDR1 is SEHNR and CDR2 is FQNEAQ (reference sequence). The whole variable domain, filled in from reference TRBV7-9 and TRBJ2-3, reads DTGVSQNPRHKITKRGQNVTFRCDPISEHNRLYWYRQTLGQGPEFLTYFQNEAQLEKSRLLSDRFSAERPKGSFSTLEIQRTEQGDSAMYLCASSLRSPGAGGWDTQYFGPGTRLTVL.